This record covers a single T cell receptor beta chain. What it recognizes is unknown. This entry comes from a study of cytomegalovirus exposure and HLA in healthy donors. In the study overall: Findings of an earlier analysis included more than 90 million unique TCR beta sequences from roughly 180 million T cells. The Caucasian-associated ancestry cluster contained about 80% of the roughly 400 genotyped donors. General study findings and limits: A later analysis linked some 17,000 TCR beta sequences to HLA alleles at 0.05 false discovery rate.

It was with 60 Vbeta and 13 Jbeta primers that the PCR ran. Here immunoSEQ multiplex PCR was the method, and the copy in TCRdb shows in-frame clones only, minus some. The sample carries some 130,000 clones, roughly 78% recorded once. The CDR3 is 14 residues long. V lost 7 bases and J lost 6, with 19 bases in between. CDR1 and CDR2 from the germline V gene are MNHEY and SMNVEV (reference sequence). The V call is TRBV27, the J call TRBJ2-7; a possible D gene is TRBD1 (5 bases). The sequenced sample was PBMCs. This TCR was recovered from a man in his forties or fifties in good health and CMV-seropositive. The CDR3 spells CASKKDTRFPEQYF. As DNA, the CDR3 is TGTGCCAGCAAAAAGGACACACGATTCCCCGAGCAGTACTTC.